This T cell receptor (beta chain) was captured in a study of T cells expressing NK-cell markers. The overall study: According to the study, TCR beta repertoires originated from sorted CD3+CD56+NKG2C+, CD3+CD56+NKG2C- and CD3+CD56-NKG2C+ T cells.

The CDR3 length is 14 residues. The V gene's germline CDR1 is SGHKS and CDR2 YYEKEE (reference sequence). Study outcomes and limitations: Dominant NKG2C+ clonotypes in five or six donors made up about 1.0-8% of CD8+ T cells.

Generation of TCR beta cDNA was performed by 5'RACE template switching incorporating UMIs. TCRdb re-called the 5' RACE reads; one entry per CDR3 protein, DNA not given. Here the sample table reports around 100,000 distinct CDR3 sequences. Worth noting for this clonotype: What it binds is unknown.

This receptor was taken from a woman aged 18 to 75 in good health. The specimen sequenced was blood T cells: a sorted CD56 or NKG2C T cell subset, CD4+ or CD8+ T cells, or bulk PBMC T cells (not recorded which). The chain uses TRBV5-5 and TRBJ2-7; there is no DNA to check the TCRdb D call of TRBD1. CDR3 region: CASSIRDRGYEQYF. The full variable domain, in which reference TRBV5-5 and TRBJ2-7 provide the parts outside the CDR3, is DAGVTQSPTHLIKTRGQQVTLRCSPISGHKSVSWYQQVLGQGPQFIFQYYEKEERGRGNFPDRFSARQFPNYSSELNVNALLLGDSALYLCASSIRDRGYEQYFGPGTRLTVT.